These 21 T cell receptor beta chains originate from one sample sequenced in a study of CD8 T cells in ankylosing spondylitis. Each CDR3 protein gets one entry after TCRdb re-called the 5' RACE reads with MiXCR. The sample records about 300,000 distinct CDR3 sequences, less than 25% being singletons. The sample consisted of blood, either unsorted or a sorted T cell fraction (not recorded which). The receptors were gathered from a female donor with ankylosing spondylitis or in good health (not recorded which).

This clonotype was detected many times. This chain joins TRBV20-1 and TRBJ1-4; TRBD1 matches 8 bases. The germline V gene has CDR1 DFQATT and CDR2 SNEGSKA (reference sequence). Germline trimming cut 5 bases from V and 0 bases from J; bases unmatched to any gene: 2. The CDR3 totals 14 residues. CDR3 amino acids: CSAGQGTTNEKLFF. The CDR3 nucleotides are TGCAGTGCTGGACAGGGAACAACTAATGAAAAACTGTTTTTT.

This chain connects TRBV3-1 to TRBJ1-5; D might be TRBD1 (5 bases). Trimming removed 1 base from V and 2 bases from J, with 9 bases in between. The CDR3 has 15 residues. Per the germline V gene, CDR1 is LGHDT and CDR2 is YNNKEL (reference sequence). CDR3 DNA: TGTGCCAGCAGCCAAGGGTTGGGGGGCAATCAGCCCCAGCATTTT. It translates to CASSQGLGGNQPQHF.

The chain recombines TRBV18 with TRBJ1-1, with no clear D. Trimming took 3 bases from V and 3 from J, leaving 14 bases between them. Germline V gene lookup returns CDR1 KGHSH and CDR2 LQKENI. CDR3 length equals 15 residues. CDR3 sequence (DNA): TGTGCCAGCTCACCTCTGGGGAGGGCGGACACTGAAGCTTTCTTT. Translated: CASSPLGRADTEAFF.

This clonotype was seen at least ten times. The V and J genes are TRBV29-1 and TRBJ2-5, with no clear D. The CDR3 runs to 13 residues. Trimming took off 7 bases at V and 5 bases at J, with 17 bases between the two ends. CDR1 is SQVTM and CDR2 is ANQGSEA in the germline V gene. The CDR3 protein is CSAETPLGETQYF. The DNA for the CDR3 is TGCAGCGCCGAGACACCATTGGGGGAGACCCAGTACTTC.

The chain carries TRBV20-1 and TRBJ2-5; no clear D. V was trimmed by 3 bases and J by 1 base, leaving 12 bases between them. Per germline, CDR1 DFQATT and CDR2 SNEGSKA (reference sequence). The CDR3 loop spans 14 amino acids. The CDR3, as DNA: TGCAGTGCTAGGTGGCGTCACGGCCAAGAGACCCAGTACTTC. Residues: CSARWRHGQETQYF.

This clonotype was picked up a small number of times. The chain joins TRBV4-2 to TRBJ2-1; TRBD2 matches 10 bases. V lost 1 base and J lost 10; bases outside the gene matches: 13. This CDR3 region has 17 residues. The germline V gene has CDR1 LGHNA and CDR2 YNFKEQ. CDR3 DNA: TGTGCCAGCAGCCAAGTGCCGCCCAGCGGGAGGGCATGGGAGCAGTTCTTC. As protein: CASSQVPPSGRAWEQFF.

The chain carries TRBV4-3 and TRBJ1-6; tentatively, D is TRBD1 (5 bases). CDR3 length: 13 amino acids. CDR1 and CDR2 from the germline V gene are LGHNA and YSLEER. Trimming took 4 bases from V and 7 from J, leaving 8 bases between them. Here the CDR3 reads CASSRQGNSPLHF. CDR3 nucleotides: TGCGCCAGCAGCCGTCAGGGCAATTCACCCCTCCACTTT.

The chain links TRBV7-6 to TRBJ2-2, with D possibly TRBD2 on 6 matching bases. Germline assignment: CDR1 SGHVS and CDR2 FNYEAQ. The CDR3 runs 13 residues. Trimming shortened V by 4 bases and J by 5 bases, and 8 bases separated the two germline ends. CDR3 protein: CASSSLATGELFF. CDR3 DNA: TGTGCCAGCAGCTCGCTAGCGACCGGGGAGCTGTTTTTT.

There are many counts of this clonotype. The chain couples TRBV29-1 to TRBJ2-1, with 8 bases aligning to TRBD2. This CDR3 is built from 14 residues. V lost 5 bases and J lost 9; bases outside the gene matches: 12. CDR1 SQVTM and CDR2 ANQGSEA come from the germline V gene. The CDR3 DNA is TGCAGCGTTCGACGTGAGGCTAGCGGGCGTGAGCAGTTCTTC. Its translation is CSVRREASGREQFF.

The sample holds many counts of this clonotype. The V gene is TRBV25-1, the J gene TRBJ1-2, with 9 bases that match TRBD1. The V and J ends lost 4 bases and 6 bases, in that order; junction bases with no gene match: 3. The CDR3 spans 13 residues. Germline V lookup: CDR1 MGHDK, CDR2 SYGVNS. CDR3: CASSGGTGHGYTF. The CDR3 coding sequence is TGTGCCAGCAGTGGCGGGACAGGGCATGGCTACACCTTC.

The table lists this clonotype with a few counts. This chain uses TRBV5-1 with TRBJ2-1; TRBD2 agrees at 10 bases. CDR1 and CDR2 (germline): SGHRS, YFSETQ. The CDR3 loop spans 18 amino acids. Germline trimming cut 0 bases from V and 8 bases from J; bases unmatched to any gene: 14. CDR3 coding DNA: TGCGCCAGCAGCTTGGCGCCTAGCGGGAGCGGGCGGGTTGATGAGCAGTTCTTC. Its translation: CASSLAPSGSGRVDEQFF.

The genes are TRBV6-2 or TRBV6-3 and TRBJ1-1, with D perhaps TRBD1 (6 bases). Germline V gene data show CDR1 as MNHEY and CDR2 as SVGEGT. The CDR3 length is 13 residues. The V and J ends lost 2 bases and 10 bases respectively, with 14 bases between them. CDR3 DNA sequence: TGTGCCAGCAGTTACAGCAGGGGCGGAGGAGCTTTCTTT. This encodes CASSYSRGGGAFF.

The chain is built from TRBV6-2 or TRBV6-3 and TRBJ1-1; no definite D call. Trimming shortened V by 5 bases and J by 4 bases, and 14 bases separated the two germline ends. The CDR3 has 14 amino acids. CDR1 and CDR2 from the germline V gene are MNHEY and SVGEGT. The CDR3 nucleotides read TGTGCCAGCAGTCCTCTGAGGGTTAGCACTGAAGCTTTCTTT. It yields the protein CASSPLRVSTEAFF.

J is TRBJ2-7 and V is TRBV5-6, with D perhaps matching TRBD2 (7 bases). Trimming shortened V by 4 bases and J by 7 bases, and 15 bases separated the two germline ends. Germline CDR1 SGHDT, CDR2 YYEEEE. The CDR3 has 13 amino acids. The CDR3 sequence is CASSTGGLAEQYF. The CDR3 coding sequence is TGTGCCAGCAGCACCGGGGGGCTAGCAGAGCAGTACTTC.

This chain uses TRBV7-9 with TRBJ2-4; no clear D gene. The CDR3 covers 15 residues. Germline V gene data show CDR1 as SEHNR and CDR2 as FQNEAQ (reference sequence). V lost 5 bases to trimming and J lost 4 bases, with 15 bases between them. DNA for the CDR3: TGTGCCAGCAGCCGACCCGTCGGACGGAAAAACATTCAGTACTTC. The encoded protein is CASSRPVGRKNIQYF.

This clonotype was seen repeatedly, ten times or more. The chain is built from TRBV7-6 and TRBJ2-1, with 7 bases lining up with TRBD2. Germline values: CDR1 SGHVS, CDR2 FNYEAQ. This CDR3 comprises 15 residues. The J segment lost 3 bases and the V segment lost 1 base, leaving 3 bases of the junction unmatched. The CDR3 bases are TGTGCCAGCAGCTTAGAGTCGGGGGGCTACAATGAGCAGTTCTTC. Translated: CASSLESGGYNEQFF.

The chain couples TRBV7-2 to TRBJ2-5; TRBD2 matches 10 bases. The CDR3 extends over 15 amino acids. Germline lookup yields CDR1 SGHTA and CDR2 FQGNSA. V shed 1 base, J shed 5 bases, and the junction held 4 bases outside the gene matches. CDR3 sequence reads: CASSLELAGWETQYF. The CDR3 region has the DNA TGTGCCAGCAGCTTAGAACTAGCGGGATGGGAGACCCAGTACTTC.

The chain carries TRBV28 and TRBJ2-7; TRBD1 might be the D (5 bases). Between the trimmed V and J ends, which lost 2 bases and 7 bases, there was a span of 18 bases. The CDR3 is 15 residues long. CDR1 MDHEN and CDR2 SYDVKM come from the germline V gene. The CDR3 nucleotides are TGTGCCAGCAGTTTAGATCAGGGATCCCCCCAAGAGCAGTACTTC. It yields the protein CASSLDQGSPQEQYF.

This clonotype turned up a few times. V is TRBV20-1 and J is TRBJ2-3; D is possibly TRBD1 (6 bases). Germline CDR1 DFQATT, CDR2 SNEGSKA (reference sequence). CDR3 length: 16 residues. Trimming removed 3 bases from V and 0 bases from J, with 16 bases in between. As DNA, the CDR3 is TGCAGTGCTAGTAGGGGGACACGGTATAGCACAGATACGCAGTATTTT. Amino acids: CSASRGTRYSTDTQYF.

This chain's CDR3 is CSALFRRGQLVSGYEQYF. CDR3 bases: TGCAGTGCCCTATTTCGCCGGGGACAGCTCGTATCTGGCTACGAGCAGTACTTC. The V gene is TRBV20-1, the J gene TRBJ2-7, with 7 bases aligning to TRBD1. The CDR3 has 18 residues. J lost 3 bases, V lost 6 bases, and 23 bases had no gene match. The germline V gene encodes CDR1 DFQATT and CDR2 SNEGSKA (reference sequence).

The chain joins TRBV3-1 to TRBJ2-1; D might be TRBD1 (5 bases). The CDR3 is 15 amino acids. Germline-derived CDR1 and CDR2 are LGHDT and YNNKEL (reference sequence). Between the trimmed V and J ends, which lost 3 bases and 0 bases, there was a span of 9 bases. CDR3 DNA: TGTGCCAGCAGCCAGGGGCAGAGCTCCTACAATGAGCAGTTCTTC. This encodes CASSQGQSSYNEQFF.